The entry below describes one T cell receptor beta chain. Per the original methods: Amplification from reference gene primers served as the basis for estimated nucleated cell counts. The data were produced by immunoSEQ multiplex PCR, yet TCRdb's version contains in-frame clones alone and is incomplete. V and J calls and clone size are as listed in that table; D and trimming were resolved from the DNA. This table holds 130,000 to 150,000 clones, around 84% found once. The data derive from a study of blood T cell repertoires in COVID-19. Study-wide context: Donors in the United States, Italy and Spain gave samples during acute or convalescent COVID-19. In each case, the material was cDNA or gDNA derived from T cells, B-cell-depleted T cells, or PBMCs.

Trimming shortened V by 6 bases and J by 6 bases, and 18 bases separated the two germline ends. There are 15 residues in the CDR3. Germline assignment: CDR1 MNHEY and CDR2 SMNVEV (reference sequence). The source of this sequence is a woman in her 50s in a cohort sampled during active or convalescent COVID-19. This chain joins TRBV27 and TRBJ1-5; weak D call: TRBD1 (6 bases). Sequenced input: peripheral blood. This chain's CDR3 is CASSPLRGGAQPQHF. DNA of the CDR3: TGTGCCAGCAGCCCTTTACGGGGGGGGGCTCAGCCCCAGCATTTT.